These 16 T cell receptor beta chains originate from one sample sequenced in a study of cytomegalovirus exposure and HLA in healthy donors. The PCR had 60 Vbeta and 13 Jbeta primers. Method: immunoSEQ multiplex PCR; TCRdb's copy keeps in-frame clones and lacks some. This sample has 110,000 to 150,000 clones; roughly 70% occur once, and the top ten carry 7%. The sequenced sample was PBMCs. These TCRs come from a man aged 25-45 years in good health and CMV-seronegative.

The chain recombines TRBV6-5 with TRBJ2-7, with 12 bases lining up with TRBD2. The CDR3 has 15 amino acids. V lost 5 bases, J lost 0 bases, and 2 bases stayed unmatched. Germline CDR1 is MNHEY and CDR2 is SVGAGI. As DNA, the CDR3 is TGTGCCAGCAGTCTAGCGGGAGGGCTCTCCTACGAGCAGTACTTC. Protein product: CASSLAGGLSYEQYF.

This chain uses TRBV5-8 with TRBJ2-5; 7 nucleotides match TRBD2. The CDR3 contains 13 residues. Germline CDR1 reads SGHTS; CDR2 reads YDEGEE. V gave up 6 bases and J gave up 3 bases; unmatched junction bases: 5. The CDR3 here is CASTRGFEETQYF. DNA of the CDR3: TGTGCCAGCACGCGGGGGTTCGAAGAGACCCAGTACTTC.

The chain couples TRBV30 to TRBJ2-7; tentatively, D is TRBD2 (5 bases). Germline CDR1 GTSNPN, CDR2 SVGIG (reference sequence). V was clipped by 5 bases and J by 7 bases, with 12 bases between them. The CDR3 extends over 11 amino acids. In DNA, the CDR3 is TGTGCCTGGTCCCCCGGGGTAGAGCAGTACTTC. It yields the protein CAWSPGVEQYF.

Written as DNA, the CDR3 is TGTGCCAGTAGTATATCGGGGGGCGCGGACTATGGCTACACCTTC. Its translation: CASSISGGADYGYTF. This chain links TRBV19 with TRBJ1-2; possibly TRBD1 for D (6 bases). The CDR3 spans 15 residues. V dropped 2 bases and J dropped 3 bases, with 13 bases sitting between them. From germline, CDR1 is LNHDA and CDR2 SQIVND (reference sequence). Together with reference TRBV19 and TRBJ1-2, the CDR3 gives the full variable domain: DGGITQSPKYLFRKEGQNVTLSCEQNLNHDAMYWYRQDPGQGLRLIYYSQIVNDFQKGDIAEGYSVSREKKESFPLTVTSAQKNPTAFYLCASSISGGADYGYTFGSGTRLTVV.

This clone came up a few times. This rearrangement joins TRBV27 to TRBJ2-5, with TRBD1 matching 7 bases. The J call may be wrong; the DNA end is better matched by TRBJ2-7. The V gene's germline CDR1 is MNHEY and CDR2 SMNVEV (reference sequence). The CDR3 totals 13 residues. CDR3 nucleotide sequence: TGTGCCAGCGCAGAGACAGGGTGGCACGAGCAGTACTTC. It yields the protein CASAETGWHEQYF.

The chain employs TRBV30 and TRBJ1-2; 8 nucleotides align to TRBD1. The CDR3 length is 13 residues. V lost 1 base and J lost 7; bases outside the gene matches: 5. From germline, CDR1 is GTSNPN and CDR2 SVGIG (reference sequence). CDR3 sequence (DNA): TGTGCCTGGAGTGCAGGGGGCGGGGGTGGCTACACCTTC. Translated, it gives CAWSAGGGGGYTF. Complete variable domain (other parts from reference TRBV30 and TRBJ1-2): SQTIHQWPATLVQPVGSPLSLECTVEGTSNPNLYWYRQAAGRGLQLLFYSVGIGQISSEVPQNLSASRPQDRQFILSSKKLLLSDSGFYLCAWSAGGGGGYTFGSGTRLTVV.

CDR3 protein: CASRDRGDSTDTQYF. CDR3 bases: TGTGCCAGTAGAGACAGGGGGGATAGCACAGATACGCAGTATTTT. This sequence joins TRBV19 and TRBJ2-3, with TRBD1 identical over 9 bases. Germline loops: CDR1 LNHDA, CDR2 SQIVND (reference sequence). The CDR3 consists of 15 residues. The trim removed 6 bases at V and 0 bases at J, leaving 4 bases unmatched.

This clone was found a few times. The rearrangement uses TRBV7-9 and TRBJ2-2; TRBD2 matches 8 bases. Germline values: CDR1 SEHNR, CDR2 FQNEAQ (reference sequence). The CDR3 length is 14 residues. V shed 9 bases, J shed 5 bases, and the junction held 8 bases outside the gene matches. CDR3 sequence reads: CASVRGLGTGELFF. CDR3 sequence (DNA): TGTGCCAGTGTGCGGGGACTAGGAACCGGGGAGCTGTTTTTT.

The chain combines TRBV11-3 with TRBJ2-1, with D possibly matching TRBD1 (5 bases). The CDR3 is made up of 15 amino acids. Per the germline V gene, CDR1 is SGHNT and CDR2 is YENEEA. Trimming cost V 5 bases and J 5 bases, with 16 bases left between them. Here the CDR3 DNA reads TGTGCCAGCAGCCTAAGGTCCAAAGGGGACAATGAGCAGTTCTTC. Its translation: CASSLRSKGDNEQFF.

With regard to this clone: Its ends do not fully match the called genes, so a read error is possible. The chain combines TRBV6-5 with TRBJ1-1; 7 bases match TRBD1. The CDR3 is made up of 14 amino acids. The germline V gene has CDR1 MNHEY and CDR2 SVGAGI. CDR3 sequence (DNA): TGTGCCAGCATCTCGACAGGGAGGAACGCTGAAGCTTTCTTT. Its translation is CASISTGRNAEAFF.

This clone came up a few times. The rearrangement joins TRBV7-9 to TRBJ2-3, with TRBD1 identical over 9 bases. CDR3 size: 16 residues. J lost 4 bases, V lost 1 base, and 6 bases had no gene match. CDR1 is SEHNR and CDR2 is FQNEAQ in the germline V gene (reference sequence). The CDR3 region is CASSLVIGTGSDTQYF. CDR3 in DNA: TGTGCCAGCAGCTTAGTAATCGGGACAGGGTCAGATACGCAGTATTTT.

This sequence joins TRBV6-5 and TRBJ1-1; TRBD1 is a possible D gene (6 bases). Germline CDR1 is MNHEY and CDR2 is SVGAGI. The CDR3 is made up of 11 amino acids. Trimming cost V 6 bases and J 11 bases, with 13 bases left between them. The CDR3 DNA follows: TGTGCCAGCAGCCGCGGGGGGCCGGCTTTCTTT. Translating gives CASSRGGPAFF.

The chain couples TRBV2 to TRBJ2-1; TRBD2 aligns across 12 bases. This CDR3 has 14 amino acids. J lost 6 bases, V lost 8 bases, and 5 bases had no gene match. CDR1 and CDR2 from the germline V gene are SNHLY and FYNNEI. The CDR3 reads CASQGTSGRNEQFF. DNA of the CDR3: TGTGCCAGCCAGGGGACTAGCGGGCGCAATGAGCAGTTCTTC.

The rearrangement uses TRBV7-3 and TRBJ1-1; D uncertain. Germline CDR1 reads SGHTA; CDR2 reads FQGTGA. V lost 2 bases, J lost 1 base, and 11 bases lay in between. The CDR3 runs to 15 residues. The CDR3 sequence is CASSLGGSQNTEAFF. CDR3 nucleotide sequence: TGTGCCAGCAGCTTAGGCGGCAGTCAGAACACTGAAGCTTTCTTT. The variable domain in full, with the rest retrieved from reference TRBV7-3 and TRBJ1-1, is GAGVSQTPSNKVTEKGKYVELRCDPISGHTALYWYRQSLGQGPEFLIYFQGTGAADDSGLPNDRFFAVRPEGSVSTLKIQRTERGDSAVYLCASSLGGSQNTEAFFGQGTRLTVV.

The CDR3 nucleotides read TGTGCCAGCAACCTCGCATCGGGGGGTGAGACCCAGTACTTC. It yields the protein CASNLASGGETQYF. The chain couples TRBV11-2 to TRBJ2-5, with 7 bases that match TRBD2. From germline, CDR1 is SGHAT and CDR2 FQNNGV. This CDR3 region has 14 residues. The trim removed 7 bases at V and 5 bases at J, leaving 10 bases unmatched.

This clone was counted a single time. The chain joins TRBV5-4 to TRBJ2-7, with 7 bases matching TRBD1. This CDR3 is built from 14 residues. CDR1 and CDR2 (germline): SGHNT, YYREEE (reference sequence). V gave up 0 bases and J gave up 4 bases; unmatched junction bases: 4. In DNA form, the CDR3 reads TGTGCCAGCAGCTTGGAGACAGGGAAATACGAGCAGTACTTC. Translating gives CASSLETGKYEQYF.